This note documents a single T cell receptor beta chain sequence. Its cognate antigen is unknown. Profiled with immunoSEQ multiplex PCR; TCRdb holds only in-frame clones, not every one. This sample carries some 93,000 clones, around four fifths of them seen once, and the ten largest clones take around 30%. As input for TCR beta libraries, about 2.2 micrograms of genomic DNA came from cryopreserved PBMCs. These data are taken from a study of cytotoxic CD8 clonotypes in ibrutinib-treated CLL. The CDR3 sequence is 13 residues long. V lost 5 bases and J lost 14; bases outside the gene matches: 6. Germline V gene lookup returns CDR1 SGHTA and CDR2 FQGNSA. Study-wide findings and caveats: Patients showed higher baseline clonality than age-matched healthy donors, and it tracked circulating CD8+ T-cell counts. Under therapy, public clonotypes either contracted or stayed stable, and they were uncommon.

The clonotype was recovered from a human donor with chronic lymphocytic leukemia. This specimen was PBMCs, taken after 12 months of ibrutinib treatment. The chain joins TRBV7-2 to TRBJ1-6; 10 nucleotides align to TRBD1. The CDR3: CASSRRTGGALHF. In nucleotides, the CDR3 is TGTGCCAGCAGCAGACGGACAGGGGGGGCCCTCCACTTT.